This entry describes one TCR beta chain. Sequencing targeted TCR beta in T cells from blood (CD8+ and CD4+). Both CD4+ and CD8+ T cells were negatively isolated, and TEMRA cells underwent FACS enrichment. This record comes from a study of CD8 T cells in Susac syndrome. Random hexamers served to reverse transcribe about 0.5 to 1 ug RNA. Amplification of TCR beta CDR3 used immunoSEQ multiplex PCR across 54 Vbeta and 13 Jbeta. In TCRdb, the immunoSEQ multiplex PCR reads were re-called with MiXCR into one record per CDR3 protein. The table shows approximately 130,000 distinct CDR3 sequences, with around 91% occurring only once. The sequenced sample consisted of CD8+ T cells from PBMCs. The TCR originated in a human donor with multiple sclerosis.

The CDR3 nucleotides read TGTGCCAGCAGCAATACACAGGGGCTCGGCTCCTACGAGCAGTACTTC. Protein sequence: CASSNTQGLGSYEQYF. The rearrangement joins TRBV3-1 to TRBJ2-7; 7 nucleotides line up with TRBD1. V lost 5 bases and J lost 0; bases outside the gene matches: 10. CDR1 and CDR2 (germline): LGHDT, YNNKEL (reference sequence). The length of the CDR3 is 16 residues.